A single T cell receptor (beta chain) is shown here with its context. This sample was included in a study of blood T cell repertoires in COVID-19. Study at large: COVID-19 samples from acute and convalescent phases originated in the United States, Italy and Spain.

In the original workflow: Counts of nucleated cells, estimated from reference gene primer amplification, were obtained. Produced via immunoSEQ multiplex PCR; TCRdb's table is partial and in-frame only. The V and J calls and clone size come from that table; D and trimming were worked out from the DNA. The sample shows about 150,000 clones, 87% of them seen only once. From germline, CDR1 is MDHEN and CDR2 SYDVKM. V lost 1 base and J lost 8; bases outside the gene matches: 2. The CDR3 consists of 13 residues. The receptor was derived from an elderly man with acute or convalescent COVID-19. The rearrangement uses TRBV28 and TRBJ1-1, with 9 bases identical to TRBD1. The source material was peripheral blood. The CDR3 DNA reads TGTGCCAGCAGTTTATACGGGACAGGGGAAGCTTTCTTT. Translation: CASSLYGTGEAFF.